This TCR beta chain was sequenced in a study of CD8 T cells in Susac syndrome. It was with random hexamers that roughly 0.45 to 1 ug RNA was reverse transcribed. TCRdb re-called the immunoSEQ multiplex PCR reads through MiXCR, storing one row per CDR3 protein. The sample lists 200,000 to 250,000 distinct CDR3 sequences; approximately 95% were seen once. FACS was used to enrich TEMRA cells, whereas the CD8+ and CD4+ T cells were obtained by negative isolation. V was clipped by 3 bases and J by 4 bases, with 19 bases between them. The CDR3 runs to 17 residues. The germline gives CDR1 MGHRA, CDR2 YSYEKL.

The chain carries TRBV4-1 and TRBJ1-5, with a weak D call TRBD1 (5 bases). This clonotype was obtained from a human donor with multiple sclerosis. Sequenced input: CD4+ T cells from PBMCs. The CDR3 bases are TGCGCCAGCAGCCACCCAGGGCAGGATAAGGCTAATCAGCCCCAGCATTTT. Translating gives CASSHPGQDKANQPQHF.